One sample yielded the 7 T cell receptor beta chains listed below, sequenced in a study of CD8 T cells in ankylosing spondylitis. Whole-study findings and limits: It appeared that ankylosing spondylitis blood was characterized by a TCR beta motif of eight highly homologous variants.

Their specific antigens are unknown. TCRdb itself ran the 5' RACE reads through MiXCR, one entry per CDR3 protein. The table has 650,000 to 800,000 distinct CDR3 sequences, 15% to 20% seen once. The sample was blood, either unsorted or a sorted T cell fraction (not recorded which). The receptor set was obtained from a male donor with ankylosing spondylitis.

This sequence joins TRBV6-5 and TRBJ1-3, with a possible D match to TRBD1 (6 bases). The CDR3 has 16 residues. The V end lost 2 bases, the J end lost 0 bases, and 11 bases lay between the germline ends. The germline V gene has CDR1 MNHEY and CDR2 SVGAGI. This chain's CDR3 is CASSYGGTSSGNTIYF. The CDR3 DNA sequence: TGTGCCAGCAGTTACGGGGGCACTAGCTCTGGAAACACCATATATTTT.

The table lists this clonotype with many counts. The chain recombines TRBV10-3 with TRBJ2-5, with D unclear. Germline CDR1 reads ENHRY; CDR2 reads SYGVKD. CDR3 size: 13 residues. Trimming cost V 2 bases and J 3 bases, with 7 bases left between them. This CDR3 is CAISEQVEETQYF. For the CDR3, the DNA is TGTGCCATCAGTGAGCAGGTAGAAGAGACCCAGTACTTC.

V is TRBV4-1 and J is TRBJ1-5, with D unclear. Between the trimmed V and J ends, which lost 1 base and 5 bases, there was a span of 12 bases. The CDR3 has 15 amino acids. In germline, CDR1 is MGHRA, CDR2 YSYEKL. CDR3 DNA sequence: TGCGCCAGCAGCCAAGCCGCCCCAGGATATCAGCCCCAGCATTTT. Translating it yields CASSQAAPGYQPQHF.

The rearrangement links TRBV2 to TRBJ2-1, with 9 bases lining up with TRBD2. Germline V lookup: CDR1 SNHLY, CDR2 FYNNEI. This CDR3 comprises 15 residues. J was trimmed by 6 bases and V by 7 bases; bases with no gene match: 10. CDR3 residues: CASTAGGLAINEQFF. CDR3 bases: TGTGCCAGCACGGCCGGCGGACTAGCGATCAATGAGCAGTTCTTC.

This rearrangement joins TRBV7-9 to TRBJ2-5, with 8 bases matching TRBD1. V lost 10 bases and J lost 0; bases outside the gene matches: 7. The CDR3 extends over 14 amino acids. In germline, CDR1 is SEHNR, CDR2 FQNEAQ (reference sequence). The CDR3 region is CATGGQEYQETQYF. CDR3 DNA sequence: TGTGCCACCGGGGGACAGGAGTACCAAGAGACCCAGTACTTC.

This clonotype was picked up a small number of times. V and J are TRBV7-9 and TRBJ2-4; D not certain. The CDR3 runs 15 residues. CDR1 SEHNR and CDR2 FQNEAQ come from the germline V gene (reference sequence). The ends were cut back, 5 bases at V and 15 bases at J, with 26 bases in the middle. The CDR3 DNA reads TGTGCCAGCAGCCCCCCCCACCCTACCCAGATTATTTGGTACTTC. The encoded protein is CASSPPHPTQIIWYF.

The genes are TRBV18 and TRBJ2-3, with 10 bases matching TRBD2. V shed 3 bases, J shed 5 bases, and the junction held 11 bases outside the gene matches. Germline CDR1 and CDR2: KGHSH and LQKENI. There are 17 residues in the CDR3. CDR3 sequence reads: CASSPALAGVSGDTQYF. The DNA for the CDR3 is TGTGCCAGCTCACCTGCCCTAGCGGGGGTCTCTGGAGATACGCAGTATTTT.